These T cell receptor beta chains were read from a single sample in a study of technical replicates of blood from several donors. Data came from immunoSEQ multiplex PCR; TCRdb stores just in-frame clones and leaves some out. Of approximately 73,000 clones detected, 93% appear once; the ten largest clones hold 0.25%. The sequenced sample consisted of T cells isolated from PBMCs. Source of these receptors: a human donor in good health. CDR3s include the opening cysteine and the closing phenylalanine or tryptophan. A D gene is named only where the DNA matches it firmly. The listing skips clone size in some rows; elsewhere it reads once, few, many or a size class.

j_gene: TRBJ2-3; abundance: NA; d_gene: TRBD2; v_gene: TRBV11-2; CDR3nt: TGTGCCAGCAGCGTCGCCCCGGGACTAGCGGGAGGTACCACAGATACGCAGTATTTT; CDR3aa: CASSVAPGLAGGTTDTQYF
j_gene: TRBJ2-1; abundance: NA; d_gene: TRBD2; v_gene: TRBV25-1; CDR3nt: TGTGCCAGCACCTCCGGGACTAGCGGGATCCAGTTCTTC; CDR3aa: CASTSGTSGIQFF
j_gene: TRBJ2-1; abundance: NA; d_gene: TRBD2; v_gene: TRBV7-6; CDR3nt: TGTGCCAGCAGCTTGGGCGGGACTAGCGTGCGGAATGAGCAGTTCTTC; CDR3aa: CASSLGGTSVRNEQFF
j_gene: TRBJ2-7; abundance: NA; d_gene: NA; v_gene: TRBV5-4; CDR3nt: TGTGCCAGCAGCCCCGTCGGGGGTACGTTCCGAGCGTACGAGCAGTACTTC; CDR3aa: CASSPVGGTFRAYEQYF
j_gene: TRBJ1-5; abundance: NA; d_gene: NA; v_gene: TRBV10-3; CDR3nt: TGTGCCATCAGTGACCAGGGTCGGTATCAGCCCCAGCATTTT; CDR3aa: CAISDQGRYQPQHF
j_gene: TRBJ2-7; abundance: NA; d_gene: NA; v_gene: TRBV29-1; CDR3nt: TGCAGCGTTTTGAGACAGGCATTCTCCTACGAGCAGTACTTC; CDR3aa: CSVLRQAFSYEQYF
j_gene: TRBJ2-2; abundance: once; d_gene: NA; v_gene: TRBV29-1; CDR3nt: TGCAGCGTTGAGGGGTACAGGGCCGGGGAGCTGTTTTTT; CDR3aa: CSVEGYRAGELFF
j_gene: TRBJ2-7; abundance: NA; d_gene: TRBD2; v_gene: TRBV28; CDR3nt: TGTGCCAGCAGTCGGACTAGCGGGAGCGCCTACGAGCAGTACTTC; CDR3aa: CASSRTSGSAYEQYF
j_gene: TRBJ2-1; abundance: NA; d_gene: NA; v_gene: TRBV12-1; CDR3nt: TGTGCCAGCAGCACCGGGACTAGTAATGGTGAGCAGTTCTTC; CDR3aa: CASSTGTSNGEQFF
j_gene: TRBJ2-1; abundance: NA; d_gene: TRBD1; v_gene: TRBV6-5; CDR3nt: TGTGCCAGCAGTCCCCGGCAGGGGGCCTACAATGAGCAGTTCTTC; CDR3aa: CASSPRQGAYNEQFF
j_gene: TRBJ2-5; abundance: NA; d_gene: NA; v_gene: TRBV10-1; CDR3nt: TGCGCCAGCAGTGCTAGTCAAGAGACCCAGTACTTC; CDR3aa: CASSASQETQYF
j_gene: TRBJ2-3; abundance: NA; d_gene: NA; v_gene: TRBV4-1; CDR3nt: TGCGCCAGCAGCCAAGTGGGACTCCGACGCAGGACAGATACGCAGTATTTT; CDR3aa: CASSQVGLRRRTDTQYF
j_gene: TRBJ2-7; abundance: NA; d_gene: TRBD1; v_gene: TRBV5-1; CDR3nt: TGCGCCAGCAGCTTGGGGGCCGTGGGGACAGGCTACGAGCAGTACTTC; CDR3aa: CASSLGAVGTGYEQYF
j_gene: TRBJ1-1; abundance: NA; d_gene: NA; v_gene: TRBV28; CDR3nt: TGTGCCAGCAGTTTGGCGGGTTCTGAGGGCACTGAAGCTTTCTTT; CDR3aa: CASSLAGSEGTEAFF
j_gene: TRBJ1-1; abundance: NA; d_gene: NA; v_gene: TRBV5-4; CDR3nt: TGTGCCAGCAGCGGGAGGTTCGGACTACGGAACACTGAAGCTTTCTTT; CDR3aa: CASSGRFGLRNTEAFF
j_gene: TRBJ1-2; abundance: NA; d_gene: NA; v_gene: TRBV4-1; CDR3nt: TGCGCCAGCAGCCAGAGGGCAGCGGAATATGGCTACACCTTC; CDR3aa: CASSQRAAEYGYTF
j_gene: TRBJ1-2; abundance: NA; d_gene: TRBD1; v_gene: TRBV2; CDR3nt: TGTGCCAGCAGGGGACAGGGGGCCCCCACTTCCTATGGCTACACCTTC; CDR3aa: CASRGQGAPTSYGYTF
j_gene: TRBJ2-1; abundance: once; d_gene: TRBD1; v_gene: TRBV11-2; CDR3nt: TGTGCCAGCAGCTCGCGACAGGGGCCACATTACAATGAGCAGTTCTTC; CDR3aa: CASSSRQGPHYNEQFF
j_gene: TRBJ1-2; abundance: NA; d_gene: TRBD1; v_gene: TRBV27; CDR3nt: TGTGCCAGCAGTTTAACCGACAGGGGCTATGGCTACACCTTC; CDR3aa: CASSLTDRGYGYTF
j_gene: TRBJ2-7; abundance: NA; d_gene: NA; v_gene: TRBV7-9; CDR3nt: TGTGCCAGCACCGCTTCCAGAAGCGGGTCTTACGAGCAGTACTTC; CDR3aa: CASTASRSGSYEQYF
j_gene: TRBJ2-7; abundance: NA; d_gene: NA; v_gene: TRBV5-1; CDR3nt: TGCGCCAGCAGCTCCCGGACTCCTTTGGGGGAGCAGTACTTC; CDR3aa: CASSSRTPLGEQYF
j_gene: TRBJ2-7; abundance: NA; d_gene: NA; v_gene: TRBV27; CDR3nt: TGTGCCAGCAGTCCCAAGGAGACACGGGGCGAGCAGTACTTC; CDR3aa: CASSPKETRGEQYF
j_gene: TRBJ2-7; abundance: NA; d_gene: TRBD1; v_gene: TRBV2; CDR3nt: TGTGCCAGCCAGGGACAGAACTCCTACGAGCAGTACTTC; CDR3aa: CASQGQNSYEQYF
j_gene: TRBJ2-7; abundance: NA; d_gene: NA; v_gene: TRBV5-6; CDR3nt: TGTGCCAGCAGCTTAGACAGATCCTATCACGAGCAGTACTTC; CDR3aa: CASSLDRSYHEQYF
j_gene: TRBJ2-4; abundance: NA; d_gene: TRBD1; v_gene: TRBV7-9; CDR3nt: TGTGCCAGCAGCTCTACAGGGGGCATGTACATTCAGTACTTC; CDR3aa: CASSSTGGMYIQYF
j_gene: TRBJ2-2; abundance: NA; d_gene: NA; v_gene: TRBV5-4; CDR3nt: TGTGCCAGCAGCTCAGCGACGCGCCAAGGGGGAAGGACCGGGGAGCTGTTTTTT; CDR3aa: CASSSATRQGGRTGELFF
j_gene: TRBJ1-2; abundance: NA; d_gene: NA; v_gene: TRBV4-1; CDR3nt: TGCGCCAGCAGCCAGGGGGCATATGGCTACACCTTC; CDR3aa: CASSQGAYGYTF
j_gene: TRBJ2-3; abundance: NA; d_gene: TRBD1; v_gene: TRBV28; CDR3nt: TGTGCCAGCAGTTTTGGGGACAGGGTCAGCACAGATACGCAGTATTTT; CDR3aa: CASSFGDRVSTDTQYF
j_gene: TRBJ1-3; abundance: once; d_gene: NA; v_gene: TRBV5-1; CDR3nt: TGCGCCAGCAGCTTTGGGGCAGATGGAAACACCATATATTTT; CDR3aa: CASSFGADGNTIYF
j_gene: TRBJ2-1; abundance: NA; d_gene: NA; v_gene: TRBV11-2; CDR3nt: TGTGCCAGCAGCTATAGTTCGTTATCCGTCAATGAGCAGTTCTTC; CDR3aa: CASSYSSLSVNEQFF
j_gene: TRBJ1-2; abundance: NA; d_gene: NA; v_gene: TRBV6-5; CDR3nt: TGTGCCAGCAGTTACGCGATTAACTATGGCTACACCTTC; CDR3aa: CASSYAINYGYTF
j_gene: TRBJ2-7; abundance: NA; d_gene: TRBD2; v_gene: TRBV6-5; CDR3nt: TGTGCCAGCAGATACGCGGGGGGCCGGGCCTCCTACGAGCAGTACTTC; CDR3aa: CASRYAGGRASYEQYF
j_gene: TRBJ2-7; abundance: once; d_gene: NA; v_gene: TRBV10-2; CDR3nt: TGCGCCAGCAGTGTACGGGGATACGAGCAGTACTTC; CDR3aa: CASSVRGYEQYF